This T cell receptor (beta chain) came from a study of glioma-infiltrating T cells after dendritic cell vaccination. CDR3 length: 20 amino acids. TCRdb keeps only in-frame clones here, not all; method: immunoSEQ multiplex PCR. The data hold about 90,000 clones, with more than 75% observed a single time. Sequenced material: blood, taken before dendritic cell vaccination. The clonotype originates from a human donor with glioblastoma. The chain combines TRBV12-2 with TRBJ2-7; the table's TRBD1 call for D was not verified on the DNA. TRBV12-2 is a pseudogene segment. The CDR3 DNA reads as TGTGCAAGTCGCTTAGGCCAGTCGAGGGGACATGCCGAGTATTTCGACGAGCAGTACTTC. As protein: CASRLGQSRGHAEYFDEQYF.